This T cell receptor beta chain was identified during a study of shared clonotypes between healthy human individuals. TCRdb's copy holds only in-frame clones and misses some; the assay was immunoSEQ multiplex PCR. The sample yields millions of clones, approximately 94% seen once. CD45RO negativity and positive selection for CCR7 defined naive CD8 cells, a population that excluded terminally differentiated effector memory CD45RA+ cells. All participating donors were Caucasian adults from Nashville, Tennessee. The V end was cut by 8 bases, the J end by 0 bases, with 14 bases between. Germline values: CDR1 SQVTM, CDR2 ANQGSEA. The CDR3 runs 13 residues. This clone was observed once.

The specimen sequenced was naive CD8+ T cells from PBMCs. This chain connects TRBV29-1 to TRBJ2-7, with no clear D. The receptor comes from a man aged 18 to 35 in good health. Some clones in this sample may be carry-over from other donors' samples. DNA for the CDR3: TGCAGCATAAGACCCAGTAGCTCCTACGAGCAGTACTTC. Its protein is CSIRPSSSYEQYF.